This T cell receptor (beta chain) was observed in a study of shared clonotypes between healthy human individuals. Whole-study findings and limits: It was only blood that was sampled, and tissue repertoires likely differ. Clonotypes not shared had lower generation probabilities than those common to all four donors.

The V end lost 7 bases, the J end lost 9 bases, and 19 bases lay between the germline ends. This CDR3 spans 14 amino acids. CDR1 GTSNPN and CDR2 SVGIG come from the germline V gene (reference sequence). A CD45RA+ naive subset and a CD45RA-negative memory subset were split from CD4+ cells. With regard to this clone: Its antigen remains unidentified.

Generated by immunoSEQ multiplex PCR, the TCRdb table keeps only in-frame clones and is missing some. The profile covers 150,000 to 200,000 clones, with over 80% appearing a single time and 0.067% taken by the ten largest. This clonotype was sampled from a woman aged 30 to 39 in good health. Sequenced input: naive CD4+ T cells sorted from blood. Subset here: CD45RA+ positively selected. The genes are TRBV30 and TRBJ1-6; D may be TRBD1 (6 bases). The CDR3 is CAYGTHLLGSPLHF. As DNA, the CDR3 is TGTGCCTACGGGACACATCTTTTGGGTTCACCCCTCCACTTT.